This note documents a single T cell receptor beta chain sequence. The target of this receptor is not known. A junction boundary mismatches the germline segment, possibly from a read error. The data belong to a study of blood T cell repertoires in COVID-19 (dated by TCRdb to 2019 to 2021). Notes on the research overall: Samples from collaborators originated in the United States, Italy and Spain and spanned both the acute and convalescent phases of COVID-19. The prospective study material was composed of cDNA or gDNA derived from T cells, B-cell-depleted T cells, or PBMCs. Subjects who had been exposed to COVID-19, were actively infected with it, or had recovered from it provided the deeply sampled blood TCRbeta repertoires that made up the dataset. The repertoires were released in a freely available public database meant as a resource for research on the immune response to SARS-CoV-2. Samples were obtained from the ongoing ImmuneRACE study (first 160 participants) and from 1,254 subjects provided by 6 global collaborators. Sample metadata almost always included a de-identified subject ID, COVID-19 status, age in years and sex. Where available, HLA class I and class II types were taken from metadata supplied by the sample provider and were not determined by assay-based typing.

Paper-wide results and their limitations: How much clinical and demographic metadata was included differed by source and by participant, and the metadata was provided uncurated.

Participants in the prospective study were enrolled through a virtual design, were aged roughly 18 to 100 years, and lived in fewer than 30 United States geographic areas. To assign participants to cohorts, the prospective study relied on clinical history that participants themselves reported in a screening survey and a study questionnaire. Recovered participants in ImmuneRACE Cohort 3 were defined as having two consecutive negative NP/OP PCR tests, clearance from a healthcare professional, or resolution of symptoms. Mobile phlebotomists in the prospective study collected whole blood, serum and a nasopharyngeal or oropharyngeal swab from every participant. Additional blood draws and questionnaires over an approximately two-month period could optionally be provided by prospective study participants. Before DNA extraction, prospective study blood samples were shipped either frozen or at room temperature.

TCRbeta CDR3 regions were amplified from genomic DNA by means of the immunoSEQ Assay, a bias-controlled multiplex PCR. Processing in the source paper ran as follows. The number of nucleated cells in each sample was estimated by amplification of reference gene primers within the assay. Sequence reads were collapsed and filtered to measure the absolute abundance of every unique TCRbeta CDR3 rearrangement. For each sample, productive Simpson clonality was calculated by taking the square root of Simpson's diversity index across productive rearrangements. Not all clones reach the TCRdb copy of this immuneACCESS table, which keeps in-frame sequences only. Checked studies attribute under half of the gap to unresolved V genes and leave the rest unexplained. The DNA was the basis for D and trimming; V, J and clone size are from that table. The sample table contains fewer than 300,000 clones; only one count was recorded for 75% to 95% of them. Jointly, the top ten make up 1.1% of the sample.

This TCR was sampled from a woman aged 25 to 39 who had recovered from COVID-19. The specimen sequenced was PBMCs or T cells enriched from blood (not recorded which).

The CDR3 region has the sequence CASSPRQGKEETQYF. In nucleotide form, the sequence is TGTGCTAGCAGCCCCAGACAGGGGAAGGAAGAGACCCAGTACTTC. The V gene is TRBV7-7 and the J gene is TRBJ2-5; 8 central bases correspond to TRBD1. Looking up the germline V gene (reference sequence) yields CDR1 SSHAT and CDR2 FNYEAQ. The CDR3 spans 15 residues, from the cysteine through the phenylalanine. The sequence is cut down to CDR3 DNA, 45 bases in frame from base 1.